Shown below are 27 T cell receptor beta chains from a single sample sequenced in a study of blood T cell repertoires in COVID-19 (dated by TCRdb to about 2020). Library preparation used the immunoSEQ multiplex PCR assay. This immuneACCESS table, as held by TCRdb, lists in-frame sequences with V and J called but not all clones. Of the missing ones, under half trace to an unresolved V gene in checked studies; the others have no known cause. In this sample the table shows 250,000 to 350,000 clones, about 89% of which occur a single time. In total, the top ten clones hold about 0.8% of the sample. Specimen: peripheral blood. The receptors stem from a man aged 30 to 45 with acute or convalescent COVID-19.

The chain couples TRBV7-2 to TRBJ2-7, with 7 bases matching TRBD1. The length of the CDR3 is 14 residues. CDR1 is SGHTA, CDR2 FQGNSA, per germline. J was trimmed by 4 bases and V by 5 bases; bases with no gene match: 8. Written as DNA, the CDR3 is TGTGCCAGCAGCCAACAGGGGATGGGATACGAGCAGTACTTC. Its protein product is CASSQQGMGYEQYF. Full variable domain (outside the CDR3, taken from reference TRBV7-2 and TRBJ2-7): GAGVSQSPSNKVTEKGKDVELRCDPISGHTALYWYRQSLGQGLEFLIYFQGNSAPDKSGLPSDRFSAERTGGSVSTLTIQRTQQEDSAVYLCASSQQGMGYEQYFGPGTRLTVT.

This clone was seen once. The genes are TRBV4-1 and TRBJ2-1; 9 bases map to TRBD1. V gave up 4 bases and J gave up 2 bases; unmatched junction bases: 6. Germline CDR1 and CDR2: MGHRA and YSYEKL. CDR3 length: 16 residues. The CDR3 DNA is TGCGCCAGCAGCCCAGGACAGGGGAAGACCTACAATGAGCAGTTCTTC. The encoded protein is CASSPGQGKTYNEQFF.

This clone showed up just once. At the DNA level, this CDR3 is encoded by other sequences in the same sample as well. This CDR3 reads CASSPGGANYGYTF. The CDR3 DNA follows: TGTGCCAGCAGTCCGGGGGGGGCCAACTATGGCTACACCTTC. The genes are TRBV28 and TRBJ1-2; D may be TRBD1 (6 bases). The ends were cut back, 5 bases at V and 2 bases at J, with 12 bases in the middle. CDR3 length: 14 residues. Germline V gene lookup returns CDR1 MDHEN and CDR2 SYDVKM.

The CDR3 nucleotides read TGTGCCTGGAGCCGCGACATACATAATTCACCCCTCCACTTT. Amino acid sequence: CAWSRDIHNSPLHF. The chain uses TRBV30 and TRBJ1-6; D gene ambiguous. The V end lost 3 bases, the J end lost 5 bases, and 11 bases lay between the germline ends. Germline V gene data show CDR1 as GTSNPN and CDR2 as SVGIG (reference sequence). The CDR3 is made up of 14 amino acids.

This sequence joins TRBV5-4 and TRBJ1-4; possible D gene TRBD1, 6 bases. Trimming shortened V by 4 bases and J by 12 bases, and 19 bases separated the two germline ends. The CDR3 runs 14 residues. Per germline, CDR1 SGHNT and CDR2 YYREEE (reference sequence). The CDR3 loop is CASSPGGQTTELFF. As DNA, the CDR3 is TGTGCCAGCAGCCCGGGGGGCCAGACAACAGAACTGTTTTTT.

The chain links TRBV12-3 or TRBV12-4 to TRBJ1-1; no firm D call. This CDR3 has 11 amino acids. V shed 6 bases and J shed 2 bases, with 4 bases lying between them. The CDR3 protein is CASSHNTEAFF. CDR3 DNA: TGTGCCAGCAGCCATAACACTGAAGCTTTCTTT.

J is TRBJ2-2 and V is TRBV27, with D tentatively TRBD1 (6 bases). V lost 6 bases and J 7 bases, leaving 12 bases between the germline ends. This CDR3 is built from 13 residues. Germline CDR1 is MNHEY and CDR2 is SMNVEV (reference sequence). CDR3: CASRKQGGGELFF. The CDR3 nucleotides are TGTGCCAGCAGAAAACAGGGCGGCGGGGAGCTGTTTTTT.

CDR3 sequence (DNA): TGCGCCAGCAGCTTGGCCCTAGCGGGAGGTGGAGATACGCAGTATTTT. It is translated as CASSLALAGGGDTQYF. V usage is TRBV5-1 and J usage is TRBJ2-3, with 11 bases lining up with TRBD2. Germline CDR1 and CDR2: SGHRS and YFSETQ. V shed 0 bases, J shed 5 bases, and the junction held 5 bases outside the gene matches. This CDR3 spans 16 amino acids.

The rearrangement joins TRBV30 to TRBJ1-5; tentatively, D is TRBD1 (5 bases). Germline lookup yields CDR1 GTSNPN and CDR2 SVGIG (reference sequence). The CDR3 consists of 13 residues. V dropped 2 bases and J dropped 7 bases, with 12 bases sitting between them. The CDR3 DNA follows: TGTGCCTGGAGTTTAGGGGAATTGCAGCCCCAGCATTTT. Translating it yields CAWSLGELQPQHF.

The chain employs TRBV7-9 and TRBJ1-1; 9 positions match TRBD1. The CDR3 has 16 residues. CDR1 and CDR2 (germline): SEHNR, FQNEAQ (reference sequence). V was clipped by 6 bases and J by 5 bases; unmatched bases: 13. For the CDR3, the DNA is TGTGCCAGCAGTTATTACATGGGACAGGGTAGGACTGAAGCTTTCTTT. It codes for CASSYYMGQGRTEAFF.

This chain connects TRBV27 to TRBJ2-7; 8 bases are a match to TRBD1. This CDR3 region has 16 residues. Losses at the gene ends were 6 bases for V and 3 bases for J; bases not matched to a gene: 13. Germline V gene data show CDR1 as MNHEY and CDR2 as SMNVEV (reference sequence). This CDR3 is CASSTRGLGILYEQYF. The CDR3, as DNA: TGTGCCAGCAGCACCAGGGGGCTGGGAATCCTCTACGAGCAGTACTTC.

This sequence joins TRBV2 and TRBJ2-5, with 13 bases that match TRBD2. Unmatched junction bases numbered 10, after V lost 7 bases and J lost 5 bases. The CDR3 totals 16 residues. Germline V gene lookup returns CDR1 SNHLY and CDR2 FYNNEI. CDR3 in DNA: TGTGCCAGCACTGGGCGGACTAGCGGGAGAGGGGAGACCCAGTACTTC. It is translated as CASTGRTSGRGETQYF. Together with reference TRBV2 and TRBJ2-5, the CDR3 gives the full variable domain: EPEVTQTPSHQVTQMGQEVILRCVPISNHLYFYWYRQILGQKVEFLVSFYNNEISEKSEIFDDQFSVERPDGSNFTLKIRSTKLEDSAMYFCASTGRTSGRGETQYFGPGTRLLVL.

The chain combines TRBV5-1 with TRBJ2-1; D is possibly TRBD2 (6 bases). The V gene's germline CDR1 is SGHRS and CDR2 YFSETQ. V shed 4 bases and J shed 4 bases, with 12 bases lying between them. The CDR3 has 14 amino acids. The CDR3 sequence: CASSGRTRYNEQFF. In DNA form, the CDR3 reads TGCGCCAGCAGCGGGAGGACTCGGTACAATGAGCAGTTCTTC.

The chain uses TRBV28 and TRBJ2-1; TRBD1 agrees at 7 bases. Trimming removed 5 bases from V and 2 bases from J; junction bases left unmatched: 6. The CDR3 runs 15 residues. Germline lookup yields CDR1 MDHEN and CDR2 SYDVKM. CDR3 nucleotides: TGTGCCAGCAGTCGACTACAGGGGCCCTACAATGAGCAGTTCTTC. This encodes CASSRLQGPYNEQFF.

The chain recombines TRBV11-2 with TRBJ2-3, with 8 nucleotides matching TRBD1. This CDR3 is 16 amino acids long. Germline values: CDR1 SGHAT, CDR2 FQNNGV. V lost 4 bases and J lost 4; bases outside the gene matches: 10. The CDR3 DNA follows: TGTGCCAGCAGCTCGACAGGGGTTATAGTCCCAGATACGCAGTATTTT. Translation: CASSSTGVIVPDTQYF.

This chain uses TRBV27 with TRBJ2-3; D is unresolved. The V gene's germline CDR1 is MNHEY and CDR2 SMNVEV (reference sequence). This CDR3 has 11 residues. V shed 7 bases and J shed 4 bases, with 6 bases lying between them. The CDR3: CASTDSDTQYF. The DNA for the CDR3 is TGTGCCAGCACCGACTCAGATACGCAGTATTTT.

The chain has TRBV10-2 and TRBJ2-3, with TRBD2 matching over 11 bases. After removal of 4 bases from V and 7 bases from J, the junction contained 7 bases not matched to a gene. This CDR3 contains 15 residues. The germline gives CDR1 WSHSY, CDR2 SAAADI. Here the CDR3 reads CASSGSGGASNTQYF. DNA of the CDR3: TGCGCCAGCAGTGGTAGCGGGGGGGCCTCTAATACGCAGTATTTT.

The gene calls are TRBV5-1 and TRBJ2-7, with D maybe TRBD2 (5 bases). Germline loops: CDR1 SGHRS, CDR2 YFSETQ. The CDR3 totals 14 residues. V was clipped by 7 bases and J by 5 bases, with 19 bases between them. The chain's CDR3 is CASRRLLEAHEQYF. The DNA for the CDR3 is TGCGCCAGCCGAAGACTCCTGGAGGCCCACGAGCAGTACTTC.

The V call is TRBV19, the J call TRBJ2-3; a weak D match, TRBD1 (5 bases). This CDR3 contains 14 residues. CDR1 is LNHDA and CDR2 is SQIVND in the germline V gene (reference sequence). Trimming took off 5 bases at V and 1 base at J, with 10 bases between the two ends. CDR3 DNA sequence: TGTGCCAGTAGTTGGGGCGGTGGCACAGATACGCAGTATTTT. Residues: CASSWGGGTDTQYF.

J is TRBJ1-5 and V is TRBV6-1; D possibly corresponds to TRBD1 (6 bases). The CDR3 consists of 16 residues. CDR1 and CDR2 (germline): MNHNS, SASEGT. The V gene lost 3 bases and the J gene lost 0 bases, with 12 bases spanning the gap. This CDR3 reads CASSEVGAHSNQPQHF. DNA of the CDR3: TGTGCCAGCAGTGAGGTGGGGGCGCATAGCAATCAGCCCCAGCATTTT.

The genes are TRBV18 and TRBJ1-2, with 11 bases aligning to TRBD1. The germline V gene encodes CDR1 KGHSH and CDR2 LQKENI. V shed 5 bases and J 9 bases; nucleotides not matched to a gene: 8. This CDR3 has 14 residues. The CDR3 region is CASSSGQGAVSYTF. CDR3 in DNA: TGTGCCAGCTCATCCGGACAGGGGGCGGTGAGCTACACCTTC.

This clone was seen just once. This rearrangement joins TRBV27 to TRBJ2-1, with TRBD2 matching over 8 bases. The CDR3 spans 16 residues. Germline CDR1 is MNHEY and CDR2 is SMNVEV (reference sequence). Trimming removed 3 bases from V and 5 bases from J; junction bases left unmatched: 9. The CDR3 loop is CASSFWLSGRHNEQFF. The CDR3 DNA reads TGTGCCAGCAGTTTTTGGCTGAGCGGGAGACACAATGAGCAGTTCTTC.

The CDR3 spells CASMDRARFYEQYF. CDR3 bases: TGTGCCAGCATGGACAGGGCTAGGTTCTACGAGCAGTACTTC. The chain has TRBV6-5 and TRBJ2-7, with 8 nucleotides matching TRBD1. Trimming at V came to 7 bases and at J to 3 bases, leaving 8 bases not matched to a gene. The germline CDR1 and CDR2 sequences are MNHEY and SVGAGI. The CDR3 is 14 amino acids.

V is TRBV6-1 and J is TRBJ1-1; D remains ambiguous. The CDR3 contains 14 residues. Germline CDR1 and CDR2: MNHNS and SASEGT. V lost 3 bases, J lost 1 base, and 9 bases lay in between. The CDR3 spells CASSDNFGNTEAFF. In DNA, the CDR3 is TGTGCCAGCAGTGATAATTTCGGGAACACTGAAGCTTTCTTT.

This clone came up a few times. V gene TRBV28 combines with J gene TRBJ1-2; 8 bases are a match to TRBD1. Trimming took 5 bases from V and 4 from J; bases not matched to a gene: 6. Germline V CDR1 and CDR2: MDHEN, SYDVKM. CDR3 length equals 14 residues. CDR3: CASSLRQGSYGYTF. CDR3 bases: TGTGCCAGCAGTCTACGACAGGGGAGCTATGGCTACACCTTC.

The genes are TRBV5-1 and TRBJ2-1; possibly TRBD1 for D (6 bases). Trimming removed 4 bases at V and 3 bases at J, with 17 bases between. The CDR3 runs to 16 residues. CDR1 is SGHRS, CDR2 YFSETQ, per germline. The CDR3, as DNA: TGCGCCAGCAGCGTAAACCAGGGGAGAGTCTACAATGAGCAGTTCTTC. This gives the protein CASSVNQGRVYNEQFF.

The rearrangement joins TRBV6-4 to TRBJ2-2; 9 bases line up with TRBD1. The junction had 2 bases not matched to a gene; V was cut back by 6 bases and J by 6 bases. This CDR3 comprises 13 residues. CDR1 and CDR2 from the germline V gene are MRHNA and SNTAGT. CDR3 coding DNA: TGTGCCAGCAGGAGGGACAGGGCCGGGGAGCTGTTTTTT. This sequence encodes CASRRDRAGELFF.